The 29 T cell receptor beta chains given below trace back to one sample, sequenced in a study of blood T cell repertoires in COVID-19. TCRdb keeps only in-frame clones here, not all; method: immunoSEQ multiplex PCR. Of 100,000 to 120,000 clones in the sample, less than 75% were seen once. The sequenced sample was peripheral blood. The receptors originated from a woman aged 35 to 49 with acute or convalescent COVID-19.

The chain has TRBV11-2 and TRBJ2-1, with TRBD2 identical over 10 bases. The V segment lost 5 bases and the J segment 5 bases; nucleotides outside the gene matches: 6. Germline values: CDR1 SGHAT, CDR2 FQNNGV. This CDR3 comprises 15 residues. The CDR3 nucleotides are TGTGCCAGCAGCCCACGGACTAGCGGAAACAATGAGCAGTTCTTC. It translates to CASSPRTSGNNEQFF.

This clone has at least ten counts. The rearrangement links TRBV6-5 to TRBJ1-1; perhaps TRBD1 as D (5 bases). Germline V gene data show CDR1 as MNHEY and CDR2 as SVGAGI. The CDR3 contains 13 residues. V was clipped by 8 bases and J by 0 bases, with 10 bases between them. CDR3 sequence reads: CASGQGLNTEAFF. CDR3 sequence (DNA): TGTGCCAGCGGTCAGGGCCTGAACACTGAAGCTTTCTTT.

The genes are TRBV6-5 and TRBJ2-5; the match to TRBD2 covers 15 bases. Germline lookup yields CDR1 MNHEY and CDR2 SVGAGI. Trimming cost V 6 bases and J 5 bases; bases outside gene matches: 4. The CDR3 is 15 residues long. In DNA, the CDR3 is TGTGCCAGCAGACTCGGACTAGCGGGGGGGGAGACCCAGTACTTC. The encoded protein is CASRLGLAGGETQYF.

V gene TRBV15 combines with J gene TRBJ2-1; 10 bases fit TRBD2. In germline, CDR1 is LNHNV, CDR2 YYDKDF (reference sequence). The CDR3 extends over 18 amino acids. Trimming removed 2 bases from V and 7 bases from J; junction bases left unmatched: 14. The CDR3 DNA sequence: TGTGCCACCAGCAGAACGGGGATTGGTAGCGGGGGGACAAATGAGCAGTTCTTC. Translated: CATSRTGIGSGGTNEQFF.

The V and J genes are TRBV5-1 and TRBJ1-3; possibly TRBD1 for D (5 bases). The CDR3 length is 16 residues. The germline V and J ends were trimmed by 0 bases and 3 bases, with 13 bases remaining between them. Germline V gene sequence: CDR1 SGHRS, CDR2 YFSETQ. CDR3 nucleotide sequence: TGCGCCAGCAGCTTGGGCCACGTGCAGGGTGGAAACACCATATATTTT. Its protein product is CASSLGHVQGGNTIYF.

CDR3 region: CASSDGNEKLFF. The CDR3 DNA sequence: TGTGCCAGCAGTGACGGTAATGAAAAACTGTTTTTT. The gene calls are TRBV6-1 and TRBJ1-4; D is uncertain. Germline V gives CDR1 MNHNS, CDR2 SASEGT. V was cut by 3 bases and J by 4 bases, with 3 bases left in between. This CDR3 comprises 12 residues.

The chain carries TRBV14 and TRBJ1-6; the D gene is possibly TRBD1 (6 bases). The V end lost 5 bases, the J end lost 8 bases, and 16 bases lay between the germline ends. CDR3 size: 15 residues. The V gene's germline CDR1 is SGHDN and CDR2 FVKESK. CDR3 in DNA: TGTGCCAGCAGCGAAGGGTGGGACAAATATTCACCCCTCCACTTT. Its translation: CASSEGWDKYSPLHF.

This clone turned up a few times. This rearrangement joins TRBV11-2 to TRBJ2-1, with 7 bases matching TRBD1. V shed 4 bases, J shed 5 bases, and the junction held 8 bases outside the gene matches. From germline, CDR1 is SGHAT and CDR2 FQNNGV. The CDR3 runs to 15 residues. The CDR3 nucleotides are TGTGCCAGCAGCTCAGTCCGGGACAGACACAATGAGCAGTTCTTC. Its protein is CASSSVRDRHNEQFF.

The rearrangement joins TRBV30 to TRBJ1-4, with TRBD1 as a possible D gene (5 bases). CDR1 GTSNPN and CDR2 SVGIG come from the germline V gene (reference sequence). Between the trimmed V and J ends, which lost 5 bases and 8 bases, there was a span of 15 bases. CDR3 length equals 13 residues. The CDR3 is CAWQTSRAEKLFF. The CDR3 region has the DNA TGTGCCTGGCAGACCTCCAGGGCGGAAAAACTGTTTTTT.

The chain recombines TRBV5-1 with TRBJ1-6; a weak D match, TRBD1 (5 bases). V was cut by 3 bases and J by 7 bases, with 8 bases left in between. The CDR3 is made up of 13 amino acids. Per germline, CDR1 SGHRS and CDR2 YFSETQ. Here the CDR3 DNA reads TGCGCCAGCAGCTGGGACTTAAATTCACCCCTCCACTTT. Its protein is CASSWDLNSPLHF.

The chain joins TRBV27 to TRBJ2-1; TRBD2 is a possible D gene (7 bases). Trimming shortened V by 8 bases and J by 9 bases, and 17 bases separated the two germline ends. The CDR3 loop spans 13 amino acids. Germline V gives CDR1 MNHEY, CDR2 SMNVEV (reference sequence). For the CDR3, the DNA is TGTGCCAGCGCCTGGGGAGGGGGTATTGAGCAGTTCTTC. Amino acids: CASAWGGGIEQFF.

The chain joins TRBV5-1 to TRBJ1-1, with D perhaps matching TRBD1 (5 bases). This CDR3 spans 18 amino acids. Per germline, CDR1 SGHRS and CDR2 YFSETQ. Between the trimmed V and J ends, which lost 0 bases and 1 base, there was a span of 19 bases. This chain's CDR3 is CASSLVIGGGAENTEAFF. CDR3 nucleotides: TGCGCCAGCAGCTTGGTGATCGGGGGAGGAGCCGAGAACACTGAAGCTTTCTTT.

The chain has TRBV5-1 and TRBJ1-1; tentatively, D is TRBD1 (6 bases). The CDR3 is made up of 14 amino acids. V was clipped by 5 bases and J by 4 bases, with 15 bases between them. Germline-derived CDR1 and CDR2 are SGHRS and YFSETQ. The CDR3 DNA reads TGCGCCAGCAGTGTCACAGGGCGGGCCACTGAAGCTTTCTTT. This encodes CASSVTGRATEAFF.

Regarding this clone: In the same sample, other DNA sequences code for this CDR3. The V call is TRBV3-1 (or the pseudogene TRBV3-2), the J call TRBJ2-7, with unresolved D. The CDR3 is 13 residues long. From germline, CDR1 is LGHDT and CDR2 YNNKEL (reference sequence). Trimming took 1 base from V and 4 from J, leaving 8 bases between them. CDR3 residues: CASSQVAGYEQYF. The CDR3 region has the DNA TGTGCCAGCAGCCAAGTGGCAGGATACGAGCAGTACTTC.

This chain uses TRBV28 with TRBJ2-7; 7 bases are shared with TRBD1. The CDR3 covers 12 residues. From germline, CDR1 is MDHEN and CDR2 SYDVKM. V was clipped by 6 bases and J by 3 bases; unmatched bases: 2. The CDR3 spells CASSRTGYEQYF. In DNA form, the CDR3 reads TGTGCCAGCAGCCGGACAGGCTACGAGCAGTACTTC.

The gene calls are TRBV3-1 (or the pseudogene TRBV3-2) and TRBJ2-3; 10 nucleotides agree with TRBD2. The CDR3 has 16 amino acids. Trimming took 1 base from V and 4 from J; bases not matched to a gene: 5. CDR1 and CDR2 (germline): LGHDT, YNNKEL (reference sequence). CDR3 in DNA: TGTGCCAGCAGCCAAGCTAGCGGGGGTAGGGCAGATACGCAGTATTTT. Residues: CASSQASGGRADTQYF.

The chain recombines TRBV6-5 with TRBJ2-7, with D perhaps TRBD1 (7 bases). Per the germline V gene, CDR1 is MNHEY and CDR2 is SVGAGI. This CDR3 is built from 15 residues. Trimming left V 0 bases short and J 5 bases short, with 14 bases between. The CDR3, as DNA: TGTGCCAGCAGTTACTCGGGGGGCACAGGGGACGAGCAGTACTTC. Translation: CASSYSGGTGDEQYF.

The V and J genes are TRBV7-2 and TRBJ2-3; 12 bases are shared with TRBD2. The CDR3 covers 16 residues. Germline-derived CDR1 and CDR2 are SGHTA and FQGNSA. With 5 bases clipped from V and 2 bases from J, the junction kept 5 bases outside the gene matches. CDR3 loop: CASSPSGGGYTDTQYF. The CDR3 region has the DNA TGTGCCAGCAGCCCTAGCGGGGGGGGATACACAGATACGCAGTATTTT.

J is TRBJ2-3 and V is TRBV5-1; D is unresolved. There are 14 residues in the CDR3. Germline CDR1 SGHRS, CDR2 YFSETQ. V was cut by 6 bases and J by 0 bases, with 11 bases left in between. CDR3 sequence reads: CASTDIESTDTQYF. CDR3 DNA: TGCGCCAGCACCGATATAGAGAGCACAGATACGCAGTATTTT.

This chain uses TRBV5-6 with TRBJ2-7; the D gene is possibly TRBD2 (6 bases). The CDR3 is 16 residues long. The germline CDR1 and CDR2 sequences are SGHDT and YYEEEE. Between the trimmed V and J ends, which lost 1 base and 0 bases, there was a span of 14 bases. The CDR3: CASSLYSAGSSYEQYF. The CDR3 region has the DNA TGTGCCAGCAGCTTGTATTCCGCGGGGAGCTCCTACGAGCAGTACTTC. The full variable domain, in which reference TRBV5-6 and TRBJ2-7 provide the parts outside the CDR3, is DAGVTQSPTHLIKTRGQQVTLRCSPKSGHDTVSWYQQALGQGPQFIFQYYEEEERQRGNFPDRFSGHQFPNYSSELNVNALLLGDSALYLCASSLYSAGSSYEQYFGPGTRLTVT.

Turning to this clone: Distinct nucleotide sequences in the sample also encode this CDR3. The chain combines TRBV5-1 with TRBJ1-1; D possibly corresponds to TRBD1 (6 bases). The germline gives CDR1 SGHRS, CDR2 YFSETQ. V was clipped by 0 bases and J by 5 bases, with 11 bases between them. This CDR3 region has 14 residues. The DNA of the CDR3 is TGCGCCAGCAGCTTGGTCAGGGGAGATACTGAAGCTTTCTTT. Protein: CASSLVRGDTEAFF.

Remarks on this clone: Within the sample, other DNA sequences also encode this same CDR3. The rearrangement joins TRBV7-9 to TRBJ2-5, with D perhaps matching TRBD2 (6 bases). The CDR3 contains 13 residues. CDR1 and CDR2 (germline): SEHNR, FQNEAQ (reference sequence). Trimming stripped 5 bases from V and 2 bases from J, with 9 bases between. The CDR3 sequence is CASSPGGQETQYF. The DNA for the CDR3 is TGTGCCAGCAGCCCCGGGGGTCAAGAGACCCAGTACTTC.

The gene calls are TRBV11-2 and TRBJ2-3, with 9 positions matching TRBD2. V shed 5 bases, J shed 2 bases, and the junction held 14 bases outside the gene matches. The germline CDR1 and CDR2 sequences are SGHAT and FQNNGV. CDR3 length: 18 amino acids. Written as DNA, the CDR3 is TGTGCCAGCAGCGCAACCCTACCAGCGGGGGGATTCACAGATACGCAGTATTTT. Protein product: CASSATLPAGGFTDTQYF.

DNA of the CDR3: TGCGCCAGCGCCAGGGGGACCCAAGAGACCCAGTACTTC. Its protein is CASARGTQETQYF. The chain uses TRBV5-1 and TRBJ2-5; 7 bases fit TRBD1. Germline V gene sequence: CDR1 SGHRS, CDR2 YFSETQ. The junction had 4 bases not matched to a gene; V was cut back by 7 bases and J by 1 base. This CDR3 spans 13 amino acids.

This clone was counted ten times or more. The gene calls are TRBV11-2 and TRBJ2-7, with D perhaps TRBD2 (6 bases). Trimming removed 1 base at V and 2 bases at J, with 18 bases between. The CDR3 sequence is 17 residues long. CDR1 is SGHAT and CDR2 is FQNNGV in the germline V gene. CDR3 region: CASSLAPRGDLPYEQYF. In DNA, the CDR3 is TGTGCCAGCAGCTTAGCGCCCCGAGGGGACTTACCCTACGAGCAGTACTTC.

V gene TRBV11-2 combines with J gene TRBJ2-3; no reliable D call. Germline V CDR1 and CDR2: SGHAT, FQNNGV. This CDR3 is built from 12 residues. V was trimmed by 5 bases and J by 4 bases, leaving 7 bases between them. CDR3 bases: TGTGCCAGCAGCCTTAGTGCAGATACGCAGTATTTT. Protein product: CASSLSADTQYF.

The chain is built from TRBV10-2 and TRBJ1-6; D uncertain. This CDR3 spans 15 amino acids. Trimming removed 5 bases from V and 8 bases from J, with 16 bases in between. Germline loops: CDR1 WSHSY, CDR2 SAAADI. The CDR3 region is CASSISAEFDSPLHF. CDR3 sequence (DNA): TGCGCCAGCAGTATTAGCGCAGAGTTTGATTCACCCCTCCACTTT.

This chain uses TRBV28 with TRBJ2-7; 10 nucleotides line up with TRBD1. The V and J ends lost 5 bases and 7 bases, in that order; junction bases with no gene match: 11. CDR1 is MDHEN, CDR2 SYDVKM, per germline. The CDR3 is 15 amino acids. This chain's CDR3 is CASSPPTGGAGEQYF. The CDR3 nucleotides are TGTGCCAGCAGTCCACCGACAGGGGGCGCCGGGGAGCAGTACTTC.

This clone has just a few counts. The genes are TRBV16 and TRBJ2-7; TRBD1 agrees at 8 bases. CDR1 is KGHSY, CDR2 FQNENV, per germline. J was trimmed by 3 bases and V by 2 bases; bases with no gene match: 0. CDR3 size: 13 residues. Written as DNA, the CDR3 is TGTGCCAGCAGCCAAGGGACAGGCTACGAGCAGTACTTC. This gives the protein CASSQGTGYEQYF.